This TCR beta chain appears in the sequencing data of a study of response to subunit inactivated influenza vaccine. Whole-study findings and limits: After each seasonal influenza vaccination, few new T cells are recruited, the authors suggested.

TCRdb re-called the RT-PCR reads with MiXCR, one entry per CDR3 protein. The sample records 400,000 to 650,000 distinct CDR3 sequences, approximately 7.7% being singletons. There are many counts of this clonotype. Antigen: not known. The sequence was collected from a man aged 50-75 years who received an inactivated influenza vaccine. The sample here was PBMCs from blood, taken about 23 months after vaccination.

The CDR3 here is CASSYSNARASSYEQYF. For the CDR3, the DNA is TGTGCCAGCAGTTACTCGAATGCCAGGGCGAGCTCCTACGAGCAGTACTTC. The V gene is TRBV6-5, the J gene TRBJ2-7; TRBD1 is a possible D gene (5 bases). Trimming left V 0 bases short and J 0 bases short, with 15 bases between. Per germline, CDR1 MNHEY and CDR2 SVGAGI. This CDR3 has 17 residues.